The 10 T cell receptor beta chains below come from one sample, sequenced in a study of OX40 agonist ivuxolimab in advanced cancers. Data came from immunoSEQ multiplex PCR; TCRdb stores just in-frame clones and leaves some out. The top ten hold around 0.78% of the sample, which has under 80,000 clones, roughly 86% seen once. Sample: CD4+ or CD8+ T cells sorted from blood, taken in a trial of the OX40 agonist ivuxolimab. Receptors originate from an adult with an advanced solid tumor such as melanoma, head and neck, liver or kidney cancer.

This sequence joins TRBV9 and TRBJ2-2; 11 nucleotides agree with TRBD2. Germline V gene lookup returns CDR1 SGDLS and CDR2 YYNGEE. The CDR3 consists of 14 residues. With 3 bases clipped from V and 6 bases from J, the junction kept 1 base outside the gene matches. The CDR3 sequence is CASSASGRPGELFF. The CDR3 region has the DNA TGTGCCAGCAGCGCTAGCGGGAGGCCCGGGGAGCTGTTTTTT.

V usage is TRBV6-6 and J usage is TRBJ2-7, with D maybe TRBD2 (6 bases). Trimming removed 6 bases at V and 7 bases at J, with 13 bases between. The V gene's germline CDR1 is MNHNY and CDR2 SVGAGI (reference sequence). CDR3 size: 12 residues. The chain's CDR3 is CASSFQAGEQYF. CDR3 DNA sequence: TGTGCCAGCAGCTTCCAGGCGGGAGAGCAGTACTTC.

This chain connects TRBV5-1 to TRBJ2-7; D is perhaps TRBD1 or TRBD2 (5 bases each). CDR1 and CDR2 from the germline V gene are SGHRS and YFSETQ. V lost 0 bases, J lost 3 bases, and 13 bases lay in between. The CDR3 is 15 residues long. As DNA, the CDR3 is TGCGCCAGCAGCTTGGCCGGTCAGGGACGCTACGAGCAGTACTTC. Translated: CASSLAGQGRYEQYF.

This clone was counted once. The chain uses TRBV1 and TRBJ2-2; TRBD2 reflects the table's D call only, with no check against the DNA. TRBV1 is designated a pseudogene. The CDR3 covers 16 residues. CDR3 DNA: TGCACCAGCAGCCCAAGCACCCCGACTGACACCGGGGAGCTGTTTTTT. It yields the protein CTSSPSTPTDTGELFF.

The rearrangement uses TRBV4-1 and TRBJ2-1; tentative D call: TRBD2 (6 bases). The CDR3 consists of 14 residues. With 3 bases removed from V and 7 bases from J, the gap between germline ends came to 13 bases. Germline-derived CDR1 and CDR2 are MGHRA and YSYEKL. This CDR3 is CASSQFTRGNEQFF. CDR3 coding DNA: TGCGCCAGCAGCCAGTTTACCCGGGGGAATGAGCAGTTCTTC.

The V call is TRBV10-3, the J call TRBJ2-2; no reliable D call. This CDR3 comprises 14 residues. Germline V CDR1 and CDR2: ENHRY, SYGVKD. Trimming stripped 2 bases from V and 8 bases from J, with 12 bases between. The CDR3 protein is CAISERLGSGELFF. CDR3 DNA: TGTGCCATCAGTGAGAGGTTGGGGTCTGGGGAGCTGTTTTTT.

The chain combines TRBV5-1 with TRBJ2-5, with TRBD1 matching over 9 bases. Germline CDR1 reads SGHRS; CDR2 reads YFSETQ. Trimming cost V 4 bases and J 4 bases; bases outside gene matches: 11. This CDR3 has 16 residues. The CDR3: CASSRSTGGTRETQYF. The CDR3 DNA follows: TGCGCCAGCAGCAGATCCACAGGGGGCACGCGAGAGACCCAGTACTTC.

This chain links TRBV5-6 with TRBJ2-1; D gene ambiguous. Deletions cut 2 bases from V and 0 bases from J, with 15 bases between. The germline CDR1 and CDR2 sequences are SGHDT and YYEEEE. The CDR3 spans 17 residues. In nucleotides, the CDR3 is TGTGCCAGCAGCTTAAACCTAGGGTCTAGCTCCTACAATGAGCAGTTCTTC. It codes for CASSLNLGSSSYNEQFF.

The V and J genes are TRBV5-1 and TRBJ1-3; D uncertain. The CDR3 sequence is 15 residues long. V lost 6 bases and J lost 2, with 15 bases in between. CDR1 and CDR2 from the germline V gene are SGHRS and YFSETQ. The CDR3 DNA follows: TGCGCCAGCAAAAGAGGTGTCGGCCCTGGAAACACCATATATTTT. Protein product: CASKRGVGPGNTIYF.

The genes are TRBV5-1 and TRBJ2-1, with a weak D call TRBD1 (6 bases). There are 15 residues in the CDR3. V lost 3 bases, J lost 4 bases, and 14 bases lay in between. CDR1 and CDR2 from the germline V gene are SGHRS and YFSETQ. The CDR3 spells CASSSTGLEYNEQFF. The CDR3, as DNA: TGCGCCAGCAGCTCTACAGGGTTGGAATACAATGAGCAGTTCTTC.